The next 30 T cell receptor beta chains were all read from a single sample in a study of CD8 T cells in ankylosing spondylitis. TCRdb re-called the 5' RACE reads with MiXCR, one entry per CDR3 protein. The sample lists some 120,000 distinct CDR3 sequences, 7% occurring once. The sequencing sample was made of blood, either unsorted or a sorted T cell fraction (not recorded which). The receptors shown here come from a male donor with ankylosing spondylitis or in good health (not recorded which).

This clonotype was detected a few times. V gene TRBV20-1 combines with J gene TRBJ1-2; D unclear. Germline V gene sequence: CDR1 DFQATT, CDR2 SNEGSKA (reference sequence). This CDR3 has 14 amino acids. The V end was cut by 6 bases, the J end by 4 bases, with 18 bases between. This CDR3 reads CSAPIGQSAYGYTF. The CDR3 nucleotides read TGCAGTGCGCCGATAGGGCAGAGTGCCTATGGCTACACCTTC.

The sample holds a few counts of this clonotype. The chain employs TRBV15 and TRBJ1-4, with unresolved D. V was shortened by 4 bases and J by 5 bases, with 8 bases between the two germline ends. CDR3 length equals 13 residues. Germline V gene lookup returns CDR1 LNHNV and CDR2 YYDKDF (reference sequence). This CDR3 reads CATSTAPNEKLFF. The CDR3 region has the DNA TGTGCCACCAGCACAGCCCCCAATGAAAAACTGTTTTTT.

This clonotype has ten or more counts. The chain links TRBV7-3 to TRBJ2-3; TRBD2 agrees at 7 bases. V trimming: 4 bases; J trimming: 4 bases; junction bases outside the gene matches: 5. Germline values: CDR1 SGHTA, CDR2 FQGTGA. CDR3 size: 14 residues. DNA for the CDR3: TGTGCCAGCAGCTCCGGACTAGAAGCAGATACGCAGTATTTT. Protein product: CASSSGLEADTQYF.

This clonotype was seen at least ten times. The CDR3 loop is CASSLSGRGNQPQHF. The CDR3 nucleotides read TGTGCCAGCAGTTTATCAGGCCGTGGCAATCAGCCCCAGCATTTT. The chain is built from TRBV12-3 or TRBV12-4 and TRBJ1-5; D is undetermined. This CDR3 is 15 amino acids long. Trimming shortened V by 2 bases and J by 2 bases, and 10 bases separated the two germline ends.

This clonotype was recorded many times. The chain links TRBV7-9 to TRBJ2-1; a possible D gene is TRBD2 (5 bases). This CDR3 spans 14 amino acids. V was trimmed by 5 bases and J by 0 bases, leaving 8 bases between them. Germline CDR1 SEHNR, CDR2 FQNEAQ (reference sequence). Written as DNA, the CDR3 is TGTGCCAGCAGCCGTGGGAGCTCCTACAATGAGCAGTTCTTC. As protein: CASSRGSSYNEQFF.

The J gene is TRBJ2-3, the V gene TRBV7-2; D unresolved. V gave up 3 bases and J gave up 3 bases, with 10 bases separating them. The CDR3 covers 14 residues. Germline CDR1 and CDR2: SGHTA and FQGNSA. Here the CDR3 DNA reads TGTGCCAGCAGCTTTGTGGGGTTGACAGATACGCAGTATTTT. As protein: CASSFVGLTDTQYF. The variable domain in full, with the rest retrieved from reference TRBV7-2 and TRBJ2-3, is GAGVSQSPSNKVTEKGKDVELRCDPISGHTALYWYRQSLGQGLEFLIYFQGNSAPDKSGLPSDRFSAERTGGSVSTLTIQRTQQEDSAVYLCASSFVGLTDTQYFGPGTRLTVL.

This clonotype was found many times. V gene TRBV27 combines with J gene TRBJ1-1, with D unclear. Germline-derived CDR1 and CDR2 are MNHEY and SMNVEV (reference sequence). The CDR3 loop spans 13 amino acids. Trimming stripped 4 bases from V and 8 bases from J, with 14 bases between. CDR3 nucleotide sequence: TGTGCCAGCAGTTCCCCCCTCTCGGCAGAAGCTTTCTTT. As protein: CASSSPLSAEAFF.

This clonotype was recorded at least ten times. The chain joins TRBV13 to TRBJ1-1; D is unresolved. V lost 3 bases and J lost 6, with 20 bases in between. This CDR3 is 16 amino acids long. Germline V gene sequence: CDR1 PRHDT, CDR2 FYEKMQ (reference sequence). CDR3 residues: CASSFSTGPYTAEAFF. CDR3 DNA sequence: TGTGCCAGCAGCTTCTCGACCGGGCCCTACACCGCTGAAGCTTTCTTT.

This clonotype was observed at least ten times. The chain links TRBV27 to TRBJ1-5; TRBD1 aligns across 7 bases. The V gene end was trimmed by 5 bases and the J gene end by 0 bases; junction bases not matched to a gene: 19. This CDR3 is 20 amino acids long. The germline CDR1 and CDR2 sequences are MNHEY and SMNVEV (reference sequence). Here the CDR3 reads CASSPRVRTTGADSNQPQHF. CDR3 nucleotide sequence: TGTGCCAGCAGTCCGCGCGTGAGGACTACAGGGGCCGATAGCAATCAGCCCCAGCATTTT.

This clonotype was counted ten times or more. V is TRBV7-2 and J is TRBJ2-5; D is perhaps TRBD2 (5 bases). Germline assignment: CDR1 SGHTA and CDR2 FQGNSA. The CDR3 consists of 13 residues. The V end lost 1 base, the J end lost 5 bases, and 8 bases lay between the germline ends. CDR3 bases: TGTGCCAGCAGCTTAGTGCGAGGGGAGACCCAGTACTTC. Its protein is CASSLVRGETQYF.

This clonotype was found many times. The rearrangement uses TRBV5-1 and TRBJ2-2, with D hard to call. Germline V CDR1 and CDR2: SGHRS, YFSETQ. This CDR3 spans 15 amino acids. Trimming stripped 0 bases from V and 2 bases from J, with 8 bases between. CDR3 in DNA: TGCGCCAGCAGCTTGGAGGGCCTTAACACCGGGGAGCTGTTTTTT. This gives the protein CASSLEGLNTGELFF. Full variable domain (outside the CDR3, taken from reference TRBV5-1 and TRBJ2-2): KAGVTQTPRYLIKTRGQQVTLSCSPISGHRSVSWYQQTPGQGLQFLFEYFSETQRNKGNFPGRFSGRQFSNSRSEMNVSTLELGDSALYLCASSLEGLNTGELFFGEGSRLTVL.

This clonotype was observed many times. This chain connects TRBV27 to TRBJ2-1; D might be TRBD1 (6 bases). The CDR3 has 14 residues. CDR1 is MNHEY, CDR2 SMNVEV, per germline (reference sequence). V was clipped by 5 bases and J by 3 bases, with 11 bases between them. CDR3 region: CASSPRTVYNEQFF. The CDR3 DNA reads TGTGCCAGCAGTCCCCGGACAGTCTACAATGAGCAGTTCTTC.

In its sample, this clonotype was seen many times. V is TRBV5-1 and J is TRBJ1-1; D remains ambiguous. The CDR3 spans 16 residues. Looked up from germline, CDR1 is SGHRS and CDR2 is YFSETQ. The V and J ends lost 0 bases and 0 bases respectively, with 12 bases between them. The CDR3 region has the DNA TGCGCCAGCAGCTTGGGGTGGAGTTCCATGAACACTGAAGCTTTCTTT. It is translated as CASSLGWSSMNTEAFF.

In its sample, this clonotype was seen many times. This sequence joins TRBV7-8 and TRBJ2-2; D tentatively fits TRBD1 or TRBD2 (5 bases each). Trimming cost V 0 bases and J 3 bases, with 8 bases left between them. Looked up from germline, CDR1 is SGHVS and CDR2 is FQNEAQ. CDR3 length: 15 amino acids. The chain's CDR3 is CASSLARGDTGELFF. As DNA, the CDR3 is TGTGCCAGCAGCTTAGCTCGAGGGGACACCGGGGAGCTGTTTTTT.

Many counts were recorded for this clonotype. This rearrangement joins TRBV6-1 to TRBJ2-5, with 8 bases fitting TRBD2. The CDR3 runs 16 residues. V trimming: 6 bases; J trimming: 1 base; junction bases outside the gene matches: 10. Per the germline V gene, CDR1 is MNHNS and CDR2 is SASEGT. Written as DNA, the CDR3 is TGTGCCAGCAGGCGGAATAGCGGGGAGATCCAAGAGACCCAGTACTTC. Translating gives CASRRNSGEIQETQYF.

This clonotype was seen a few times. This chain links TRBV28 with TRBJ2-7, with 7 bases lining up with TRBD1. The CDR3 has 14 amino acids. The germline V gene encodes CDR1 MDHEN and CDR2 SYDVKM. V lost 4 bases to trimming and J lost 3 bases; unmatched junction nucleotides: 6. CDR3 DNA: TGTGCCAGCAGTTACGACAGGGCGAACTACGAGCAGTACTTC. Protein sequence: CASSYDRANYEQYF.

This clonotype was counted at least ten times. The V call is TRBV12-3 or TRBV12-4, the J call TRBJ1-1, with unresolved D. V lost 7 bases and J lost 5, with 8 bases in between. This CDR3 comprises 11 residues. The DNA of the CDR3 is TGTGCCAGCACCCCAGCTACTGAAGCTTTCTTT. Translated: CASTPATEAFF.

This clonotype was observed many times. The gene calls are TRBV5-1 and TRBJ2-7; TRBD1 is a possible D gene (6 bases). Germline-derived CDR1 and CDR2 are SGHRS and YFSETQ. Trimming took 2 bases from V and 5 from J, leaving 17 bases between them. The CDR3 is 15 amino acids. CDR3 in amino acids: CASSFQGKEPNEQYF. The CDR3 DNA sequence: TGCGCCAGCAGCTTTCAGGGGAAGGAGCCCAACGAGCAGTACTTC.

This clonotype was counted at least ten times. The chain recombines TRBV5-1 with TRBJ2-2, with D perhaps matching TRBD2 (6 bases). The CDR3 is 21 residues long. CDR1 is SGHRS, CDR2 YFSETQ, per germline. With 0 bases removed from V and 4 bases from J, the gap between germline ends came to 28 bases. In nucleotides, the CDR3 is TGCGCCAGCAGCTTGGAGGGGAGGTCAGGGTCAGCGAGAAAACTCACCGGGGAGCTGTTTTTT. Protein: CASSLEGRSGSARKLTGELFF.

This clonotype was counted ten times or more. The chain links TRBV28 to TRBJ2-1, with D tentatively TRBD2 (6 bases). The V gene's germline CDR1 is MDHEN and CDR2 SYDVKM. The germline V and J ends were trimmed by 5 bases and 7 bases, with 12 bases remaining between them. CDR3 length: 13 amino acids. For the CDR3, the DNA is TGTGCCAGCAGTCCTCCGGGGAGGAATGAGCAGTTCTTC. It is translated as CASSPPGRNEQFF. Filled out from reference TRBV28 and TRBJ2-1, the complete variable domain reads DVKVTQSSRYLVKRTGEKVFLECVQDMDHENMFWYRQDPGLGLRLIYFSYDVKMKEKGDIPEGYSVSREKKERFSLILESASTNQTSMYLCASSPPGRNEQFFGPGTRLTVL.

This chain connects TRBV4-2 to TRBJ2-1, with TRBD2 identical over 9 bases. Per the germline V gene, CDR1 is LGHNA and CDR2 is YNFKEQ. Trimming took 4 bases from V and 1 from J; bases not matched to a gene: 5. This CDR3 contains 16 residues. The CDR3 here is CASSPPAGGSYNEQFF. The CDR3 nucleotides read TGTGCCAGCAGCCCGCCAGCGGGAGGATCCTACAATGAGCAGTTCTTC.

This clonotype came up many times. This sequence joins TRBV10-3 and TRBJ2-7, with 8 bases lining up with TRBD2. The CDR3 is 13 amino acids. Germline CDR1 ENHRY, CDR2 SYGVKD. V lost 2 bases and J lost 11; bases outside the gene matches: 8. The CDR3 DNA follows: TGTGCCATCAGTGAGGGGGTAGCGGGGATCGAGTACTTC. Translation: CAISEGVAGIEYF.

This clonotype was observed at least ten times. The chain links TRBV10-3 to TRBJ1-6; D not resolved. This CDR3 is built from 16 residues. Germline V lookup: CDR1 ENHRY, CDR2 SYGVKD. The V gene lost 3 bases and the J gene lost 5 bases, with 14 bases spanning the gap. Here the CDR3 DNA reads TGTGCCATCAGTGACAAGGGCCTACCCAATAATTCACCCCTCCACTTT. Protein sequence: CAISDKGLPNNSPLHF.

This clonotype was seen ten or more times. The chain couples TRBV11-2 to TRBJ1-1; the D gene is possibly TRBD1 (5 bases). Deletions cut 1 base from V and 9 bases from J, with 9 bases between. CDR1 SGHAT and CDR2 FQNNGV come from the germline V gene. CDR3 length: 12 amino acids. The CDR3 DNA reads TGTGCCAGCAGCTTAGGAGGGGTCAAAGCTTTCTTT. This codes for CASSLGGVKAFF.

This clonotype was seen many times. This chain connects TRBV12-3 or TRBV12-4 to TRBJ1-6; possible D gene TRBD1, 6 bases. The length of the CDR3 is 16 residues. V was clipped by 5 bases and J by 7 bases, with 18 bases between them. The CDR3, as DNA: TGTGCCAGCAGTGAGGTGTGGGGGGCTGGGAATTCACCCCTCCACTTT. Its protein is CASSEVWGAGNSPLHF.

At least ten counts were recorded for this clonotype. The gene calls are TRBV7-9 and TRBJ2-2; TRBD2 agrees at 7 bases. Germline V gene lookup returns CDR1 SEHNR and CDR2 FQNEAQ (reference sequence). The J segment lost 0 bases and the V segment lost 6 bases, leaving 7 bases of the junction unmatched. The CDR3 contains 16 residues. The CDR3 region is CASRHTGGSNTGELFF. CDR3 nucleotide sequence: TGTGCCAGCAGGCATACGGGGGGATCGAACACCGGGGAGCTGTTTTTT.

This clonotype was observed a few times. The chain joins TRBV30 to TRBJ2-3; D not resolved. Between the trimmed V and J ends, which lost 0 bases and 4 bases, there was a span of 11 bases. The CDR3 is 14 residues long. Germline lookup yields CDR1 GTSNPN and CDR2 SVGIG (reference sequence). The CDR3 DNA is TGTGCCTGGAGTGTATCGGGCGTGGCAGATACGCAGTATTTT. Protein sequence: CAWSVSGVADTQYF.

The chain carries TRBV10-3 and TRBJ2-5, with 15 bases aligning to TRBD2. Per germline, CDR1 ENHRY and CDR2 SYGVKD. CDR3 length: 14 residues. The V and J ends lost 10 bases and 4 bases, in that order; junction bases with no gene match: 4. The CDR3 spells CATGLAGGRETQYF. The CDR3 DNA is TGTGCCACCGGACTAGCGGGGGGGCGAGAGACCCAGTACTTC.

This clonotype came up many times. The genes are TRBV7-8 and TRBJ2-7; no definite D call. Germline loops: CDR1 SGHVS, CDR2 FQNEAQ. The CDR3 consists of 12 residues. Trimming took 5 bases from V and 4 from J, leaving 9 bases between them. The DNA for the CDR3 is TGTGCCAGCAGCCCCCGGCTTTACGAGCAGTACTTC. Its protein is CASSPRLYEQYF.

Many counts were recorded for this clonotype. This chain joins TRBV7-9 and TRBJ2-3; D is uncertain. The V and J ends lost 5 bases and 6 bases respectively, with 9 bases between them. The germline gives CDR1 SEHNR, CDR2 FQNEAQ (reference sequence). This CDR3 region has 12 residues. The CDR3 spells CASSETWDTQYF. In nucleotides, the CDR3 is TGTGCCAGCAGCGAAACGTGGGATACGCAGTATTTT.